The clone carrying this T cell receptor beta chain was seen a few times. Its antigen is as yet unknown. The data derive from a study of metastatic and nonmetastatic thyroid tumors. Study-level information: Both malignant and benign thyroid patients supplied peripheral blood and tumor or nodule tissue samples, across which the repertoires of these patients were then compared. The study's findings and limits: In both blood and tumor samples, TCR beta diversity was reported significantly higher for malignant than benign nodules.

The CDR3 consists of 15 residues. Germline V gene sequence: CDR1 SNHLY, CDR2 FYNNEI. Between the trimmed V and J ends, which lost 3 bases and 4 bases, there was a span of 13 bases. Under the authors' procedure: Clinicopathological groups of papillary thyroid cancer showed CDR3 differences that were used to build a distant-metastasis classifier. TCRdb reanalyzed the PCR reads with MiXCR. V and J calls and clone size were set by TCRdb, not the authors. This sample has under 35,000 clones; roughly 36% occur once, and the top ten carry 22%. No patient had received any treatment before thyroid surgery. The sequence was obtained from a female donor with papillary thyroid cancer or a benign thyroid nodule (not recorded which). Some clones in this sample may be carry-over from other donors' samples. Sequenced sample: tumor tissue. The chain couples TRBV2 to TRBJ2-1; D possibly corresponds to TRBD1 (6 bases). The CDR3 protein is CASSEVGTKYNEQFF. The CDR3 DNA reads as TGTGCCAGCAGTGAGGTCGGGACAAAATACAATGAGCAGTTCTTC.